The 17 T cell receptor beta chains listed next were all sequenced from one sample in a study of Graves' ophthalmopathy and Graves' hyperthyroidism. Scientists amplified the TCR beta CDR3 regions from RNA transcripts. RT-PCR was first run with HTBI primers, then multiplex PCR in a second round. MiXCR was run by TCRdb on the multiplex PCR reads, yielding one entry per CDR3 protein. The data show about 740,000 distinct CDR3 sequences, 40% seen once. Source material: peripheral blood. The receptor source for this set is an adult man with Graves' ophthalmopathy.

A word on this clonotype: Germline and junction disagree at one end, which may indicate a read error. The chain links TRBV2 to TRBJ2-7; 8 bases are shared with TRBD1. The germline V gene encodes CDR1 SNHLY and CDR2 FYNNEI. The CDR3 contains 14 residues. This CDR3 reads CAISDPGQGSEQYF. The DNA for the CDR3 is TGTGCCATCAGTGATCCTGGACAGGGCTCCGAGCAGTACTTC.

The table lists this clonotype with a few counts. V usage is TRBV6-6 and J usage is TRBJ1-4; D uncertain. V was cut by 0 bases and J by 8 bases, with 4 bases left in between. The CDR3 is 12 amino acids. The germline CDR1 and CDR2 sequences are MNHNY and SVGAGI (reference sequence). The CDR3 bases are TGTGCCAGCAGTTACTCTCAAGAAAAACTGTTTTTT. Protein product: CASSYSQEKLFF.

This clonotype was detected a few times. The V call is TRBV7-9, the J call TRBJ2-7, with D unclear. Trimming shortened V by 4 bases and J by 5 bases, and 18 bases separated the two germline ends. Germline CDR1 reads SEHNR; CDR2 reads FQNEAQ (reference sequence). The length of the CDR3 is 15 residues. The CDR3 sequence is CASSSYPGAIDEQYF. DNA for the CDR3: TGTGCCAGCAGCTCCTATCCAGGAGCGATCGACGAGCAGTACTTC. The full variable domain, in which reference TRBV7-9 and TRBJ2-7 provide the parts outside the CDR3, is DTGVSQNPRHKITKRGQNVTFRCDPISEHNRLYWYRQTLGQGPEFLTYFQNEAQLEKSRLLSDRFSAERPKGSFSTLEIQRTEQGDSAMYLCASSSYPGAIDEQYFGPGTRLTVT.

The V gene is TRBV2, the J gene TRBJ2-7, with D tentatively TRBD2 (7 bases). Germline loops: CDR1 SNHLY, CDR2 FYNNEI. Deletions cut 5 bases from V and 5 bases from J, with 19 bases between. This CDR3 comprises 15 residues. The CDR3, as DNA: TGTGCCAGCAGTTTGAGGGATGGGGGGGCCGACGAGCAGTACTTC. Amino acids: CASSLRDGGADEQYF.

The table lists this clonotype with a count of one. The chain has TRBV7-6 and TRBJ2-7; D remains ambiguous. CDR1 SGHVS and CDR2 FNYEAQ come from the germline V gene. Trimming left V 2 bases short and J 8 bases short, with 10 bases between. The CDR3 totals 12 residues. CDR3 protein: CASSLIARKQYF. Written as DNA, the CDR3 is TGTGCCAGCAGCTTAATCGCGAGGAAGCAGTACTTC.

This clonotype was recorded a few times. The rearrangement joins TRBV19 to TRBJ2-2; no reliable D call. CDR1 and CDR2 (germline): LNHDA, SQIVND (reference sequence). This CDR3 contains 13 residues. The ends were cut back, 4 bases at V and 1 base at J, with 4 bases in the middle. The CDR3 DNA sequence: TGTGCCAGTAGTACCCAGAACACCGGGGAGCTGTTTTTT. This gives the protein CASSTQNTGELFF.

V is TRBV10-3 and J is TRBJ2-5, with 13 bases that match TRBD2. CDR3 size: 15 residues. The V gene end was trimmed by 6 bases and the J gene end by 5 bases; junction bases not matched to a gene: 6. Germline-derived CDR1 and CDR2 are ENHRY and SYGVKD. In DNA form, the CDR3 reads TGTGCCATCAGCCCTGGACTAGCGGGAGCGGAGACCCAGTACTTC. Its translation is CAISPGLAGAETQYF.

The sample holds many counts of this clonotype. The gene calls are TRBV15 and TRBJ1-5, with TRBD1 matching over 12 bases. The CDR3 loop spans 16 amino acids. Germline values: CDR1 LNHNV, CDR2 YYDKDF (reference sequence). J lost 7 bases, V lost 3 bases, and 7 bases had no gene match. The CDR3 spells CATSREGQGAGQPQHF. In DNA, the CDR3 is TGTGCCACCAGCAGGGAGGGACAGGGGGCCGGGCAGCCCCAGCATTTT.

This clonotype turned up a few times. J is TRBJ1-2 and V is TRBV6-5; D uncertain. CDR1 and CDR2 (germline): MNHEY, SVGAGI. The CDR3 contains 14 residues. With 0 bases removed from V and 4 bases from J, the gap between germline ends came to 9 bases. CDR3 region: CASSYSRGSYGYTF. CDR3 in DNA: TGTGCCAGCAGTTACTCTCGGGGTTCCTATGGCTACACCTTC.

V usage is TRBV7-9 and J usage is TRBJ1-4, with D unresolved. The length of the CDR3 is 14 residues. The V end lost 5 bases, the J end lost 8 bases, and 15 bases lay between the germline ends. The V gene's germline CDR1 is SEHNR and CDR2 FQNEAQ (reference sequence). The CDR3 loop is CASSHVGLYEKLFF. The CDR3 DNA reads TGTGCCAGCAGCCACGTGGGCCTTTACGAAAAACTGTTTTTT.

The chain has TRBV10-3 and TRBJ2-5, with unresolved D. Trimming stripped 4 bases from V and 5 bases from J, with 11 bases between. CDR1 is ENHRY, CDR2 SYGVKD, per germline. The CDR3 is 13 residues long. The CDR3 sequence is CAISGQPKETQYF. CDR3 nucleotide sequence: TGTGCCATCAGTGGACAACCGAAGGAGACCCAGTACTTC.

On this clonotype: A much larger clone lies a single base off, so this may be a read error. The V call is TRBV11-2, the J call TRBJ1-6, with no clear D. This CDR3 region has 13 residues. Trimming removed 1 base at V and 11 bases at J, with 9 bases between. Germline V lookup: CDR1 SGHAT, CDR2 FQNNGV. This chain's CDR3 is CASSLAWDPPLHF. In DNA, the CDR3 is TGTGCCAGCAGCTTAGCATGGGATCCACCCCTCCACTTT.

This clonotype was counted between two and nine times. The chain uses TRBV29-1 and TRBJ2-2; 11 bases fit TRBD2. The V segment lost 5 bases and the J segment 5 bases; nucleotides outside the gene matches: 4. The CDR3 consists of 14 residues. The germline V gene has CDR1 SQVTM and CDR2 ANQGSEA. The CDR3 reads CSVHSGRGTGELFF. The CDR3 region has the DNA TGCAGCGTTCATAGCGGGAGGGGGACCGGGGAGCTGTTTTTT.

This clonotype has only a few counts. This CDR3 reads CASSFRVTNTEAFF. In DNA, the CDR3 is TGTGCCAGCAGCTTTCGGGTTACGAACACTGAAGCTTTCTTT. The chain uses TRBV7-2 and TRBJ1-1; D is unresolved. This CDR3 has 14 amino acids. Trimming took 3 bases from V and 1 from J, leaving 9 bases between them. Germline CDR1 SGHTA, CDR2 FQGNSA.

This chain connects TRBV2 to TRBJ2-7; tentatively, D is TRBD2 (5 bases). The CDR3 covers 14 residues. V dropped 5 bases and J dropped 0 bases, with 11 bases sitting between them. Looked up from germline, CDR1 is SNHLY and CDR2 is FYNNEI. CDR3 sequence: CASSWRSTSYEQYF. In DNA, the CDR3 is TGTGCCAGCAGTTGGAGGTCGACCTCCTACGAGCAGTACTTC. Supplemented by reference TRBV2 and TRBJ2-7, the full variable domain reads EPEVTQTPSHQVTQMGQEVILRCVPISNHLYFYWYRQILGQKVEFLVSFYNNEISEKSEIFDDQFSVERPDGSNFTLKIRSTKLEDSAMYFCASSWRSTSYEQYFGPGTRLTVT.

This chain uses TRBV25-1 with TRBJ1-2; D may be TRBD1 (5 bases). In germline, CDR1 is MGHDK, CDR2 SYGVNS. Trimming took 3 bases from V and 14 from J, leaving 10 bases between them. There are 10 residues in the CDR3. The CDR3 sequence: CASSDGARTF. CDR3 bases: TGTGCCAGCAGTGACGGGGCGAGGACCTTC.

The rearrangement joins TRBV29-1 to TRBJ1-3, with D perhaps TRBD1 (5 bases). This CDR3 is 14 amino acids long. V gave up 4 bases and J gave up 4 bases, with 14 bases separating them. CDR1 and CDR2 (germline): SQVTM, ANQGSEA. In DNA form, the CDR3 reads TGCAGCGTTGCCGGGGGGGGGAGAGGAAACACCATATATTTT. Its protein product is CSVAGGGRGNTIYF.